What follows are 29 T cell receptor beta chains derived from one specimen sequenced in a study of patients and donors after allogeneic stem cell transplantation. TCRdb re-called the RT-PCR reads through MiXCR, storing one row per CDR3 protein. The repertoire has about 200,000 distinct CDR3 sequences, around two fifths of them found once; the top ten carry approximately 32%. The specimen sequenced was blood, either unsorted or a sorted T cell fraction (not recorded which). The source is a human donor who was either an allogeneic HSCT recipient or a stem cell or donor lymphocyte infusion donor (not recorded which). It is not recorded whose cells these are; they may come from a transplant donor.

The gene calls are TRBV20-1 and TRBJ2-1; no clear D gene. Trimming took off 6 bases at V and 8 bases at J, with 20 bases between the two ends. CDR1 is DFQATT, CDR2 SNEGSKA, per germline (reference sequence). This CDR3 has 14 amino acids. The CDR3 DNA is TGCAGTGCCCCCAAGGGTGGGTTGATGGATGAGCAGTTCTTC. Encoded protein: CSAPKGGLMDEQFF.

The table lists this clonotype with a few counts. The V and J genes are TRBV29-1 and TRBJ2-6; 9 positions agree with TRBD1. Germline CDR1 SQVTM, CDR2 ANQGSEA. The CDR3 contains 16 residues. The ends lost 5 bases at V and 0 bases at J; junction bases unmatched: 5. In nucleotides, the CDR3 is TGCAGCGTTAGGGACAGGGTCTTCTCTGGGGCCAACGTCCTGACTTTC. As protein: CSVRDRVFSGANVLTF.

The CDR3 region is CASSSMGTANYGYTF. The CDR3 nucleotides read TGTGCCAGCAGTTCCATGGGGACAGCTAACTATGGCTACACCTTC. The chain combines TRBV28 with TRBJ1-2, with 7 bases that match TRBD1. This CDR3 region has 15 residues. V lost 4 bases, J lost 0 bases, and 5 bases stayed unmatched. The germline gives CDR1 MDHEN, CDR2 SYDVKM.

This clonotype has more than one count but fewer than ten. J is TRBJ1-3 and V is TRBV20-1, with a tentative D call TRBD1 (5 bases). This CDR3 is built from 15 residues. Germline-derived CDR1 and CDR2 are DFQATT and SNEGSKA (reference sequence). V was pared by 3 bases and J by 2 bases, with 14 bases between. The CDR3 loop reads CSASLGGVAGNTIYF. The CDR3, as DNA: TGCAGTGCTAGTTTGGGGGGTGTTGCTGGAAACACCATATATTTT.

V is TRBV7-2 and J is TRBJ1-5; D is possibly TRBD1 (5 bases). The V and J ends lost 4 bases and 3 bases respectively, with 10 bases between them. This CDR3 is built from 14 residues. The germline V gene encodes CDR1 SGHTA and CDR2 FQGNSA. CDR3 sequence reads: CASSSGTDNQPQHF. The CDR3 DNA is TGTGCCAGCAGCTCAGGGACCGACAATCAGCCCCAGCATTTT.

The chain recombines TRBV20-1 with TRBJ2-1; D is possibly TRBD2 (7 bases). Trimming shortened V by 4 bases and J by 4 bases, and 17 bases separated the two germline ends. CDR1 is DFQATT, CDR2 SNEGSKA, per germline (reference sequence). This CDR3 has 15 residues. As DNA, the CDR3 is TGCAGTGCTACCTCGGGGCGGGGGCCTTACAATGAGCAGTTCTTC. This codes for CSATSGRGPYNEQFF.

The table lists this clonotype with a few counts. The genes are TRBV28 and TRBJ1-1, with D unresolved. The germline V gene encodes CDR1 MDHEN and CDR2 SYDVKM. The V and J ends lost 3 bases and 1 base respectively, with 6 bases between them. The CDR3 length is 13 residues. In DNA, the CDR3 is TGTGCCAGCAGTTTGGAGCAGAACACTGAAGCTTTCTTT. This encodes CASSLEQNTEAFF.

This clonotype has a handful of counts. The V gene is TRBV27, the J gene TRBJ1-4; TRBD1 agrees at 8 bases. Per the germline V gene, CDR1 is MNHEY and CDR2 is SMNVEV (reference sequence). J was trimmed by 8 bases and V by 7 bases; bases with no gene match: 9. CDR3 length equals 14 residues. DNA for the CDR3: TGTGCCAGCACGACAGGGGAGAGAGGAGAAAAACTGTTTTTT. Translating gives CASTTGERGEKLFF. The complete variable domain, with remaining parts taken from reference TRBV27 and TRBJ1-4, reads EAQVTQNPRYLITVTGKKLTVTCSQNMNHEYMSWYRQDPGLGLRQIYYSMNVEVTDKGDVPEGYKVSRKEKRNFPLILESPSPNQTSLYFCASTTGERGEKLFFGSGTQLSVL.

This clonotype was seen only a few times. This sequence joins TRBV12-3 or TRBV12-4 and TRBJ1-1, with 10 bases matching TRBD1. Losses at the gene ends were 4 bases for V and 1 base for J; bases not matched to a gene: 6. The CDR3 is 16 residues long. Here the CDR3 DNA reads TGTGCCAGCAGTTACTCGACAGGGGGCCCGAACACTGAAGCTTTCTTT. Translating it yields CASSYSTGGPNTEAFF.

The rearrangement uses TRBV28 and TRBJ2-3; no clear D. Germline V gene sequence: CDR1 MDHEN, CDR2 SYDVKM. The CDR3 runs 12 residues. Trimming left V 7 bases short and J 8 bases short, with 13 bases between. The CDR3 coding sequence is TGTGCCAGCACCCTATCGATTGGTACGCAGTATTTT. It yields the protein CASTLSIGTQYF.

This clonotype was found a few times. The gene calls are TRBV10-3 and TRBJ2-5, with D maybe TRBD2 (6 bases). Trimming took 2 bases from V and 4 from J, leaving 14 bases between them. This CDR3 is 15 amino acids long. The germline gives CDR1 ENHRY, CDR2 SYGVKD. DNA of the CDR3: TGTGCCATCAGTGAGGGAGGGCAGGTACTAGAGACCCAGTACTTC. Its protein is CAISEGGQVLETQYF.

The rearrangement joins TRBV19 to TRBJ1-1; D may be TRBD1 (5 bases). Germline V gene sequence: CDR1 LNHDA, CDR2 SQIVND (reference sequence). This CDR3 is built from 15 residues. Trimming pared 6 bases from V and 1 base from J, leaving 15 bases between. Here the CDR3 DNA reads TGTGCCAGTAGGGATTATCGGGGGGGGAACACTGAAGCTTTCTTT. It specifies CASRDYRGGNTEAFF. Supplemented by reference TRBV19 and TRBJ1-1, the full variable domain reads DGGITQSPKYLFRKEGQNVTLSCEQNLNHDAMYWYRQDPGQGLRLIYYSQIVNDFQKGDIAEGYSVSREKKESFPLTVTSAQKNPTAFYLCASRDYRGGNTEAFFGQGTRLTVV.

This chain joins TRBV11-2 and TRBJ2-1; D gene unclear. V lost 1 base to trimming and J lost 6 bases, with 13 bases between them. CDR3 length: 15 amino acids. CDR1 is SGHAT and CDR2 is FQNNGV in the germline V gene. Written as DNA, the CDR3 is TGTGCCAGCAGCTTAGGTCATCCCCCACCCAATGAGCAGTTCTTC. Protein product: CASSLGHPPPNEQFF. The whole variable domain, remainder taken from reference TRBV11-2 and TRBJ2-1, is EAGVAQSPRYKIIEKRQSVAFWCNPISGHATLYWYQQILGQGPKLLIQFQNNGVVDDSQLPKDRFSAERLKGVDSTLKIQPAKLEDSAVYLCASSLGHPPPNEQFFGPGTRLTVL.

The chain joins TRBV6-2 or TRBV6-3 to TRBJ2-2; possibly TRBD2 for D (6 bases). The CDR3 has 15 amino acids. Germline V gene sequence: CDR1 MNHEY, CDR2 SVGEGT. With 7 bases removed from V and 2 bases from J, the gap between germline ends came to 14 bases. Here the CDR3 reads CASILGTYNTGELFF. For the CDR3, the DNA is TGTGCCAGCATCCTGGGGACTTATAACACCGGGGAGCTGTTTTTT.

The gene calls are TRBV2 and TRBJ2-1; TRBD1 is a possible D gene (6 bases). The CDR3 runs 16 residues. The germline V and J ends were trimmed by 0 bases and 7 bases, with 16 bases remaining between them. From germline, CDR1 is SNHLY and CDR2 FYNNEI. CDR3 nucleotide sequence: TGTGCCAGCAGTGAAGCGCTGGACAGCGAGGGGAATGAGCAGTTCTTC. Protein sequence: CASSEALDSEGNEQFF.

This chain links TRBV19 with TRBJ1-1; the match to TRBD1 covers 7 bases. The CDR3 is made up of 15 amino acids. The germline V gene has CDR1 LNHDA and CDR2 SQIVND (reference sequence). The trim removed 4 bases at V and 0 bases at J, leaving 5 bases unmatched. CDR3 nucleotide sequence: TGTGCCAGTAGTAAGAGGACAGGAATGAACACTGAAGCTTTCTTT. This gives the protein CASSKRTGMNTEAFF. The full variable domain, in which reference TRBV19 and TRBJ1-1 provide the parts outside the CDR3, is DGGITQSPKYLFRKEGQNVTLSCEQNLNHDAMYWYRQDPGQGLRLIYYSQIVNDFQKGDIAEGYSVSREKKESFPLTVTSAQKNPTAFYLCASSKRTGMNTEAFFGQGTRLTVV.

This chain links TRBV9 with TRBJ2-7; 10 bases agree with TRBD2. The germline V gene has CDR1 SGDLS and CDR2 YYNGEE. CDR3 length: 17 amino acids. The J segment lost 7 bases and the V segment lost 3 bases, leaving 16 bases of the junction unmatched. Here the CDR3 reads CASSAVSGTSATGEQYF. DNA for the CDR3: TGTGCCAGCAGCGCCGTCTCCGGGACTAGCGCCACTGGGGAGCAGTACTTC.

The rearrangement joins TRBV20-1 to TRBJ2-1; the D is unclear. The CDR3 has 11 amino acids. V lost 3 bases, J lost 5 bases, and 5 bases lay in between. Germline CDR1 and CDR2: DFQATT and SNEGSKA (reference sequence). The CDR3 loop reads CSASKDNEQFF. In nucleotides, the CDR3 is TGCAGTGCTAGTAAAGACAATGAGCAGTTCTTC.

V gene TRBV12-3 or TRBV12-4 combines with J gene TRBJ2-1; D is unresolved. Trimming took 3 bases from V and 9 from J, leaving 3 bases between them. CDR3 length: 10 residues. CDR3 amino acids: CASSLGEQFF. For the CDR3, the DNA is TGTGCCAGCAGTTTGGGTGAGCAGTTCTTC.

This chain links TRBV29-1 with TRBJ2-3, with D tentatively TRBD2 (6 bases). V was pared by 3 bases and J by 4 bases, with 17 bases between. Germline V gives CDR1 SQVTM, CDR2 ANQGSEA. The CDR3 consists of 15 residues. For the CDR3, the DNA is TGCAGCGTTGACATGGGTGCGGGATTAGCAGATACGCAGTATTTT. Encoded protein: CSVDMGAGLADTQYF.

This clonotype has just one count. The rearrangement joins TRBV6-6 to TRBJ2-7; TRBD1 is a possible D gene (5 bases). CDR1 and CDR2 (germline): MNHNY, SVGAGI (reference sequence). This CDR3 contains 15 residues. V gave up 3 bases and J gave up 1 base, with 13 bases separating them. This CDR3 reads CASSYLGAASYEQYF. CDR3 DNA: TGTGCCAGCAGTTATCTTGGGGCAGCTTCCTACGAGCAGTACTTC.

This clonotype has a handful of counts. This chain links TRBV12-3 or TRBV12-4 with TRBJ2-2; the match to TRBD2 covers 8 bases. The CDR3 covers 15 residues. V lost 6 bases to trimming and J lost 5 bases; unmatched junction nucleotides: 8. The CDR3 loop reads CASSPGTRITGELFF. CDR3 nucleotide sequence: TGTGCCAGCAGCCCCGGGACTAGGATTACCGGGGAGCTGTTTTTT.

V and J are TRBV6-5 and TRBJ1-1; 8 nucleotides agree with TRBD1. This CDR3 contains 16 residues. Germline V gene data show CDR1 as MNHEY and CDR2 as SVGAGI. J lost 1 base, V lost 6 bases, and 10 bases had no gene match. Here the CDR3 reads CASRSTGTGENTEAFF. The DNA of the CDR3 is TGTGCCAGCAGGTCAACCGGGACAGGCGAGAACACTGAAGCTTTCTTT.

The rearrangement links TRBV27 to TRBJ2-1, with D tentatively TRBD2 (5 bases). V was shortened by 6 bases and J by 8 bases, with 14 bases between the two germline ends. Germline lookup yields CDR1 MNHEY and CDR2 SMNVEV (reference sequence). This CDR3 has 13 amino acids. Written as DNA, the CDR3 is TGTGCCAGCAGAGGCGGATGGGGAGATGAGCAGTTCTTC. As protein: CASRGGWGDEQFF.

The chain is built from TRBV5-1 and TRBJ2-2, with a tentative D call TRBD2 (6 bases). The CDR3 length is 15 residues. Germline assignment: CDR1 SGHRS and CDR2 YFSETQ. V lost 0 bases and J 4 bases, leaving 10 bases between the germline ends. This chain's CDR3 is CASSLGSGSTGELFF. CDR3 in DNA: TGCGCCAGCAGCTTGGGTTCCGGGAGCACCGGGGAGCTGTTTTTT. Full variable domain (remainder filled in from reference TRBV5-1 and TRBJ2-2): KAGVTQTPRYLIKTRGQQVTLSCSPISGHRSVSWYQQTPGQGLQFLFEYFSETQRNKGNFPGRFSGRQFSNSRSEMNVSTLELGDSALYLCASSLGSGSTGELFFGEGSRLTVL.

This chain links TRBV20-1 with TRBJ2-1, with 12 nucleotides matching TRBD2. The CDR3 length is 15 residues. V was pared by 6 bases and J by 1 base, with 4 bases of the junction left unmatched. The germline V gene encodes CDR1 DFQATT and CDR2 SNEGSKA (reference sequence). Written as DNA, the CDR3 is TGCAGTGCACCGACTAGCGGGAGATCCTACAATGAGCAGTTCTTC. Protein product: CSAPTSGRSYNEQFF.

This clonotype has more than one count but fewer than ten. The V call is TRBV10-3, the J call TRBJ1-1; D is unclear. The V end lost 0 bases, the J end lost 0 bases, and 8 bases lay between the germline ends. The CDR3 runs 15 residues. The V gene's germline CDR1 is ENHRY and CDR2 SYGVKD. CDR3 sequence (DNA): TGTGCCATCAGTGAGTCGACGGGTGTGAACACTGAAGCTTTCTTT. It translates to CAISESTGVNTEAFF.

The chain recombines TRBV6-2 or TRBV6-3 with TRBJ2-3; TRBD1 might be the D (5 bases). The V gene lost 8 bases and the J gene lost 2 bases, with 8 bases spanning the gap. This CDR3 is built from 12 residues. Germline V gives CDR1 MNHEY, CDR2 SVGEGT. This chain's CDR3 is CASQGATDTQYF. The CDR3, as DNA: TGTGCCAGCCAAGGGGCCACAGATACGCAGTATTTT.

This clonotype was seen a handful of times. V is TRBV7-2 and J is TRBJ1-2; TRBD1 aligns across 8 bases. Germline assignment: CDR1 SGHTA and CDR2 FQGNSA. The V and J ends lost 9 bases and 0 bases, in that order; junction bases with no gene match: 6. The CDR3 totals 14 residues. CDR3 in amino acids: CASLRDRTNYGYTF. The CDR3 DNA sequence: TGTGCCAGTCTCCGGGACAGGACTAACTATGGCTACACCTTC.